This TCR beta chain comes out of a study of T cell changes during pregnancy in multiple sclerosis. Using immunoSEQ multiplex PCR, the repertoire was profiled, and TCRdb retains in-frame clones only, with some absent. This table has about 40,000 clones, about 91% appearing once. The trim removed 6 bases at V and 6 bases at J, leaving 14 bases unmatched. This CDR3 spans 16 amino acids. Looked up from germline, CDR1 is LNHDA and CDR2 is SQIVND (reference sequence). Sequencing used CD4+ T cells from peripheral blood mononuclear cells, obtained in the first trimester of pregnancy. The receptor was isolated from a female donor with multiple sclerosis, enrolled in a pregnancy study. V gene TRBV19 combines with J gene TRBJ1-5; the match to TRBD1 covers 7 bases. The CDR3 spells CASSFTTGTQTQPQHF. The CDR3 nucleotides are TGTGCCAGTAGCTTTACGACAGGGACGCAAACTCAGCCCCAGCATTTT.